Listed below are T cell receptor beta chains from one sample, sequenced in a study of cytomegalovirus exposure and HLA in healthy donors. The data were produced by immunoSEQ multiplex PCR, yet TCRdb's version contains in-frame clones alone and is incomplete. Of over 150,000 clones detected, roughly 78% appear once; the ten largest clones hold approximately 2.3%. The sample was PBMCs. These receptors were collected from a man in his forties or fifties in good health and CMV-seronegative. CDR3s include the opening cysteine and the closing phenylalanine or tryptophan. The D gene is left open where the match is weak. Rows give clone size only sometimes, using once, few, many, or a class for an expanded clone.

j_call cdr3_length clone_size v_call d_call cdr3_nt cdr3_aa
TRBJ2-1 16 NA TRBV14 TRBD2 TGTGCCAGCAGCCAAGACGGACTAGCGGGACGAAATGAGCAGTTCTTC CASSQDGLAGRNEQFF
TRBJ1-4 16 once TRBV6-5 NA TGTGCCAGCAGTTACTCGAGGCCCAGGGCTAATGAAAAACTGTTTTTT CASSYSRPRANEKLFF
TRBJ2-7 12 NA TRBV28 TRBD1 TGTGCCAGCAGCGTGGGACAGTACGAGCAGTACTTC CASSVGQYEQYF
TRBJ2-7 13 NA TRBV11-3 TRBD2 TGTGCCAGCAGCTTAGGCGGGAGAGGCGAGCAGTACTTC CASSLGGRGEQYF
TRBJ1-1 14 NA TRBV5-8 NA TGTGCCAGCAGCCCTTGGGGGGAGCGCACTGAAGCTTTCTTT CASSPWGERTEAFF
TRBJ2-7 16 NA TRBV7-2 TRBD2 TGTGCCAGCAGCTTTGGTGGGGCTAGCGGGCAGTACGAGCAGTACTTC CASSFGGASGQYEQYF
TRBJ2-7 15 NA TRBV6-5 TRBD1 TGTGCCAGCGGTTACACCGGGACAGGGCACTACGAGCAGTACTTC CASGYTGTGHYEQYF
TRBJ2-7 12 NA TRBV29-1 NA TGCAGCGTTGAACAGGGGCACTACGAGCAGTACTTC CSVEQGHYEQYF
TRBJ2-2 14 NA TRBV4-1 NA TGCGCCAGCAGCTTCCGACTCAACACCGGGGAGCTGTTTTTT CASSFRLNTGELFF
TRBJ1-6 14 few TRBV28 TRBD1 TGTGCCAGCAGTCGCGGACAGGGGTTGGCACCCCTCCACTTT CASSRGQGLAPLHF
TRBJ2-7 14 NA TRBV2 NA TGTGCCAGCACACTCGGACAGGGAGGGACTAAGCAGTACTTC CASTLGQGGTKQYF
TRBJ2-7 13 NA TRBV6-1 NA TGTGCCAGCAGTGAAGCGCCAAGGGGCGGGCAGTACTTC CASSEAPRGGQYF
TRBJ1-2 15 NA TRBV10-3 TRBD1 TGTGCCATCAGTGACAACAGGGGATTAGCATATGGCTACACCTTC CAISDNRGLAYGYTF
TRBJ2-5 14 NA TRBV2 NA TGTGCCAGCAGCCCAATAGGAGAAGATCAGACCCAGTACTTC CASSPIGEDQTQYF
TRBJ2-2 17 NA TRBV28 TRBD2 TGTGCCAGCAGTGCCCACGGACTAGCGGGTCCCAACAGTGGGCTGTTTTTT CASSAHGLAGPNSGLFF
TRBJ2-6 18 NA TRBV19 TRBD2 TGTGCCAGTAGTATTGAACTAGCGGGAAGCTCTGGGGCCAACGTCCTGACTTTC CASSIELAGSSGANVLTF
TRBJ2-3 16 NA TRBV7-9 TRBD2 TGTGCCAGCAGCCCCCGGCGGGGGTGGGGAACAGATACGCAGTATTTT CASSPRRGWGTDTQYF
TRBJ2-7 13 NA TRBV28 TRBD2 TGTGCCAGCAGGGGAAGCGGGAGCATTGAGCAGTACTTC CASRGSGSIEQYF
TRBJ1-3 15 NA TRBV2 NA TGTGCCAGCAGTGACCGGGGGAGGCCTGGAAACACCATATATTTT CASSDRGRPGNTIYF
TRBJ2-2 15 NA TRBV5-6 NA TGTGCCAGCAGCTTGGGACCGGGTGGCACCGGGGAGCTGTTTTTT CASSLGPGGTGELFF
TRBJ1-1 12 NA TRBV29-1 NA TGCAGCGTTGGACAGGTTAACACTGAAGCTTTCTTT CSVGQVNTEAFF
TRBJ2-7 16 once TRBV27 NA TGTGCCAGCAGCTACGAGAACAGGCAGGCGGCATACGAGCAGTACTTC CASSYENRQAAYEQYF
TRBJ2-7 12 NA TRBV6-1 NA TGTGCCAGCAGACGCAGGGATTACGAGCAGTACTTC CASRRRDYEQYF
TRBJ1-2 18 NA TRBV21-1 NA TGTGCCAGCAGCAAAGGTGAGGGACAGCCCCCTTTTAACTATGGCTACACCTTC CASSKGEGQPPFNYGYTF
TRBJ2-7 11 NA TRBV19 NA TGTGCCAGTAGTTTAGGCTACGAGCAGTACTTC CASSLGYEQYF
TRBJ2-1 16 few TRBV27 NA TGTGCCAGCAGTTTATTTCTCGATAGCTCCTACAATGAGCAGTTCTTC CASSLFLDSSYNEQFF
TRBJ2-5 12 few TRBV7-2 NA TGTGCCAGCAGCTTAGGCTACGGGACCCAGTACTTC CASSLGYGTQYF
TRBJ1-6 15 NA TRBV6-5 NA TGTGCCAGCAGTCAATCCAGGGTCAATAATTCACCCCTCCACTTT CASSQSRVNNSPLHF
TRBJ2-3 14 NA TRBV29-1 TRBD1 TGCAGCGTTGCGCCGGGGACAGGGGGCAATACGCAGTATTTT CSVAPGTGGNTQYF
TRBJ2-3 15 NA TRBV5-4 NA TGTGCCAGCAGCTTGGACCTGAGAATGATAGATACGCAGTATTTT CASSLDLRMIDTQYF
TRBJ2-7 13 NA TRBV2 TRBD1 TGTGCCACAAACAGGGGGCGTTCCTACGAGCAGTACTTC CATNRGRSYEQYF
TRBJ2-7 16 NA TRBV29-1 TRBD2 TGCAGCGTTTTGGGTGTAGGCGGGAGTCCCTCCTACGAGCAGTACTTC CSVLGVGGSPSYEQYF
TRBJ2-5 13 NA TRBV6-6 NA TGTGCCAGCAGCCCTCCCGCCCCGAGCAAGCAGTACTTC CASSPPAPSKQYF
TRBJ2-7 14 NA TRBV6-6 TRBD2 TGTGCCAGCAGGAGCGGGACGGGATCCTACGAGCAGTACTTC CASRSGTGSYEQYF
TRBJ1-4 16 once TRBV19 TRBD1 TGTGCCAGTAGCCTGCGGGACAGGAAATATAATGAAAAACTGTTTTTT CASSLRDRKYNEKLFF
TRBJ1-3 16 NA TRBV7-9 TRBD1 TGTGCCAGCAGCTGGGGACAGGGGGCGAGTGGAAACACCATATATTTT CASSWGQGASGNTIYF
TRBJ2-2 14 NA TRBV6-1 NA TGTGCCAGCACCCGACAGGAGAACACCGGGGAGCTGTTTTTT CASTRQENTGELFF
TRBJ2-4 14 NA TRBV29-1 TRBD1 TGCAGCGTTACGGACAGGCGGGTCAAAAACATTCAGTACTTC CSVTDRRVKNIQYF
TRBJ2-2 16 NA TRBV19 NA TGTGCCAGTAGTATAGAGGTCCAGGGACTCGCCGGGGAGCTGTTTTTT CASSIEVQGLAGELFF
TRBJ2-2 15 few TRBV19 NA TGTGCCAGTAGTATCCAGCGGATCAGTACCGGGGAGCTGTTTTTT CASSIQRISTGELFF